This TCR beta chain was retrieved from a study of beta chain features in type 1 diabetes. Sequenced material consisted of expressed TCRB transcripts (all of the isolated RNA was reverse transcribed). Produced via immunoSEQ multiplex PCR; TCRdb's table is partial and in-frame only. The table shows about 290,000 clones, with about 8.5% occurring only once. This clone was observed a few times. The germline V gene encodes CDR1 SGHRS and CDR2 YFSETQ. Trimming shortened V by 6 bases and J by 4 bases, and 16 bases separated the two germline ends. The CDR3 has 14 amino acids. This clonotype was sampled from a woman aged 18 to 35 in good health. Source material: central memory CD4+ T cells from blood. V usage is TRBV5-1 and J usage is TRBJ2-5; the D gene is possibly TRBD1 (5 bases). The CDR3 DNA follows: TGCGCCAGCACCCCCGCCAGGGTGGGAGAGACCCAGTACTTC. Protein product: CASTPARVGETQYF.